These T cell receptor beta chains were read from a single sample in a study of T cell responses to AZD1222 COVID-19 vaccine. Sequencing was performed with immunoSEQ multiplex PCR; in TCRdb, only in-frame clones are kept and a portion is missing. The table lists 95,000 to 150,000 clones, 91% of them singletons. The sequenced sample was peripheral blood, obtained on day 0 of AZD1222 vaccination. All receptors come from an adult in good health. Each CDR3 is given with its conserved first and last residue. The D gene is left open where the match is weak.

V	D	J	CDR3	DNA
TRBV27	-	TRBJ2-3	CASSLSHVTDTQYF	TGTGCCAGCAGTTTATCCCATGTGACAGATACGCAGTATTTT
TRBV29-1	-	TRBJ2-1	CSVDRAGYNEQFF	TGCAGCGTTGACAGGGCTGGCTACAATGAGCAGTTCTTC
TRBV27	TRBD1	TRBJ1-3	CASSSQGAGNTIYF	TGTGCCAGCAGTTCACAGGGGGCTGGAAACACCATATATTTT
TRBV28	TRBD1	TRBJ1-4	CASSRQGGEKLFF	TGTGCCAGCAGCCGACAGGGGGGGGAAAAACTGTTTTTT
TRBV7-9	-	TRBJ1-2	CASSLFYGYTF	TGTGCCAGCAGCTTATTCTATGGCTACACCTTC
TRBV27	-	TRBJ1-1	CASSLSLGMNTEAFF	TGTGCCAGCAGTTTATCGCTTGGAATGAACACTGAAGCTTTCTTT
TRBV7-3	TRBD2	TRBJ2-7	CASSPTSGGSYEQYF	TGTGCCAGCAGCCCCACTAGCGGGGGGTCCTACGAGCAGTACTTC
TRBV5-6	-	TRBJ1-1	CASSLAKLGLGPLLGAFF	TGTGCCAGCAGCTTGGCCAAACTGGGCCTGGGACCTCTGTTAGGAGCTTTCTTT
TRBV27	-	TRBJ2-1	CASMVGGSLGGQFF	TGTGCCAGCATGGTGGGAGGTTCGCTCGGGGGCCAGTTCTTC
TRBV30	-	TRBJ2-7	CAWSVLYEQYF	TGTGCCTGGAGTGTACTTTACGAGCAGTACTTC
TRBV27	-	TRBJ2-7	CASRDVGGTELQYF	TGTGCCAGCAGAGATGTCGGGGGAACAGAGCTGCAGTACTTC
TRBV7-9	TRBD1	TRBJ2-5	CASSSGQDQETQYF	TGTGCCAGCAGCTCGGGACAGGACCAAGAGACCCAGTACTTC
TRBV2	-	TRBJ1-5	CASSQNGRNQPQHF	TGTGCCAGCAGCCAAAACGGACGGAATCAGCCCCAGCATTTT
TRBV7-9	-	TRBJ2-5	CASSSSVAQYF	TGTGCCAGCAGCTCATCGGTCGCCCAGTACTTC
TRBV6-5	-	TRBJ2-5	CASTTGETQYF	TGTGCCAGCACCACGGGGGAGACCCAGTACTTC
TRBV14	TRBD2	TRBJ2-3	CASSQAAGDYVTQYF	TGTGCCAGCAGCCAGGCAGCGGGGGATTATGTTACGCAGTATTTT
TRBV12-5	-	TRBJ2-7	CASGLGTRDEQYF	TGTGCTAGTGGTTTGGGGACCAGGGACGAGCAGTACTTC
TRBV3-1/TRBV3-2	TRBD2	TRBJ2-2	CASSWASGSIGGELFF	TGTGCCAGCAGCTGGGCTAGCGGGAGTATAGGTGGGGAGCTGTTTTTT
TRBV19	-	TRBJ1-5	CASSMGISSRGNQPQHF	TGTGCCAGTAGTATGGGGATTTCCTCTCGGGGCAATCAGCCCCAGCATTTT
TRBV30	-	TRBJ1-4	CAWSPPQGIQEKLFF	TGTGCCTGGAGTCCGCCACAGGGAATCCAGGAAAAACTGTTTTTT
TRBV5-1	-	TRBJ2-3	CASGSSGAPTDTQYF	TGCGCCAGCGGCAGCTCGGGGGCCCCCACAGATACGCAGTATTTT
TRBV6-5	TRBD1	TRBJ1-2	CASRDPGQINYGYTF	TGTGCCAGCAGAGATCCGGGACAGATAAACTATGGCTACACCTTC
TRBV28	TRBD1	TRBJ1-4	CASSNGAGGLREKLFF	TGTGCCAGCAGCAATGGGGCAGGGGGCCTTCGTGAAAAACTGTTTTTT